Sequencing of this T cell receptor beta chain was carried out in a study of T cells in Graves' hyperthyroidism and ophthalmopathy. Germline assignment: CDR1 MNHEY and CDR2 SVGEGT. V gave up 2 bases and J gave up 1 base, with 8 bases separating them. The CDR3 sequence is 14 residues long. Amplified TCR beta CDR3 regions came from RNA transcripts. HTBI primers drove first-round RT-PCR of the TCR CDR3. TCRdb independently ran MiXCR on the multiplex PCR reads; one entry per CDR3 protein. Among under 800,000 distinct CDR3 sequences listed, 14% were seen once. V and J are TRBV6-2 or TRBV6-3 and TRBJ1-1, with D unclear. This sequence originates from a woman in her late teens or twenties with Graves' hyperthyroidism. The sample was blood. CDR3 amino acids: CASSYGSGNTEAFF. Here the CDR3 DNA reads TGTGCCAGCAGTTACGGGTCAGGGAACACTGAAGCTTTCTTT.